The sequence of this T cell receptor beta chain was determined in a study of post-analysis software for immune sequencing data. General study results and limits: TRBV5-6, TRBV5-1 and TRBV20-1 were among several TRBV segments more frequent in patients than controls. F-measure co-clustering was strong for batch-matched samples.

Built from TCR beta cDNA, the libraries had unique molecular identifiers in them. Between about 0.95 and 11 million T cells gave rise to some 490,000 cDNA molecules. MiXCR, run by TCRdb on the PCR reads, gives a single entry per CDR3 protein. This sample has hundreds of thousands of distinct CDR3 sequences, with around 27% found just once. This clonotype has more than one count but fewer than ten. What it binds is not known. Trimming removed 3 bases at V and 5 bases at J, with 13 bases between. This CDR3 is built from 14 residues. Looked up from germline, CDR1 is KGHSH and CDR2 is LQKENI. This TCR derives from a girl aged 10-17 years with multiple sclerosis. Sequenced: blood. The rearrangement uses TRBV18 and TRBJ1-1; weak D call: TRBD1 (6 bases). The CDR3 DNA reads TGTGCCAGCTCACCTCTACAGGGATTGACTGAAGCTTTCTTT. Protein sequence: CASSPLQGLTEAFF.